This T cell receptor beta chain was recovered during a study of CD8 T cells in Susac syndrome. Random hexamers were used to reverse transcribe about 0.5 to 1 ug of RNA. The authors amplified TCR beta CDR3 across 54 Vbeta and 13 Jbeta using immunoSEQ multiplex PCR. TCRdb called the immunoSEQ multiplex PCR reads again in MiXCR, with one record for every CDR3 protein. The data show 80,000 or so distinct CDR3 sequences, around 94% seen once. Germline CDR1 and CDR2: LGHDT and YNNKEL (reference sequence). Trimming pared 0 bases from V and 6 bases from J, leaving 12 bases between. This CDR3 spans 15 amino acids. Purification of the CD8+ and CD4+ T cells relied on negative isolation, and TEMRA cells underwent FACS enrichment.

The TCR was taken from a human donor in good health. The sequenced material came from CD8+ T cells from PBMCs. This chain joins TRBV3-1 and TRBJ1-5; possibly TRBD1 for D (5 bases). The CDR3 here is CASSQDSTEGQPQHF. The CDR3, as DNA: TGTGCCAGCAGCCAAGATTCGACAGAGGGTCAGCCCCAGCATTTT.